The entry below gives a single T cell receptor (beta chain) sequence along with its context. Its specific antigen is unknown. Per-base qualities were not stored, and no clone one base away is much larger. The data belong to a study of OX40 agonist ivuxolimab in advanced cancers. General notes on the study: Ivuxolimab, which targeted the costimulatory receptor OX40 (CD134), was an agonistic, fully human IgG2 monoclonal antibody. Intravenous ivuxolimab was administered to patients every 2 weeks at six dose levels: 0.01, 0.1, 0.3, 1.5, 3 and 10 mg/kg. Among the 52 dose-escalation patients, roughly 20 had hepatocellular carcinoma, roughly 15 melanoma, 9 renal cell carcinoma and 9 head and neck cancer. A male proportion of roughly 80% and a mean age of 60 years, ranging from 23 to 79, were recorded for the dose-escalation cohort. Patients were allowed to have had prior anti-PD-1, anti-PD-L1 or anti-CTLA-4 therapy, and roughly 40% of the dose-escalation patients had been treated with checkpoint inhibitors. Partial responses were achieved by three dose-escalation patients, of whom one had hepatocellular carcinoma and two had cutaneous melanoma. The point of sequencing TCRbeta in the periphery was to test whether ivuxolimab changed TCR sequence diversity and drove clonal T-cell expansion. The monotherapy dose-escalation portion (N of about 47 patients) of the phase I ivuxolimab trial is reported in the paper.

The trial excluded patients who had a history of autoimmune disease or who were on systemic immunosuppression. Peripheral blood for TCR sequencing was drawn from every dose cohort at baseline, at cycle 4 day 1 and at cycle 7 day 1. Samples were obtained from an open-label, multicenter, first-in-human phase I dose-escalation trial of ivuxolimab. Adults with locally advanced or metastatic head and neck squamous cell, hepatocellular, melanoma or renal cell carcinoma were enrolled in the trial. Before TCR sequencing, CD4+ T cells and CD8+ T cells from peripheral blood were sorted into separate populations. What the research found in general, with its limitations: At doses of 0.1 to 3.0 mg/kg, clonal expansion of both CD4+ and CD8+ T cells in blood was seen between baseline and week 6. Antigen specificity was not determined for the clonally expanded peripheral T cells. Low levels of normalized T-cell clonal expansion were also seen in some patients who did not respond. On average, CD8+ T cells showed more expanded clones than CD4+ T cells after ivuxolimab. Partial responders in the 0.1-3.0 mg/kg groups had among the lowest normalized peripheral clonal expansion, especially among CD8+ T cells.

CDR1 and CDR2 are read off the germline V gene as SGHVS and FNYEAQ. The germline V end is reduced by 1 base and the J end by 9 bases; junction bases left unmatched: 8. From the cysteine through the phenylalanine, the CDR3 covers 15 amino acids. Left in the record is the CDR3 DNA by itself, 45 bases read in frame from the first base. Genomic DNA was isolated from the sorted cells so that the TCRbeta CDR3 region could be sequenced. The immunoSEQ Assay was used to sequence the TCRbeta CDR3 regions. This is the immuneACCESS table as TCRdb keeps it, with only in-frame sequences that have V and J called. A part of the clones is gone; compared with another copy, unresolved V genes explain less than half, and the rest is unexplained. A total of 75,000 to 100,000 clones appear in this sample, around 90% of them only once. Together, the top ten hold 0.25% to 0.35% of the sample.

Recombination connected TRBV7-6 to TRBJ2-1; 8 of the junction bases match TRBD2. This sample comprised CD4+ or CD8+ T cells sorted from blood, obtained in a trial of the OX40 agonist ivuxolimab. This clonotype originated in an adult with an advanced solid tumor such as melanoma, head and neck, liver or kidney cancer. The CDR3 protein sequence reads: CASSLVAGGPGEQFF. Read as DNA, the sequence is TGTGCCAGCAGCTTAGTCGCGGGAGGTCCTGGTGAGCAGTTCTTC.